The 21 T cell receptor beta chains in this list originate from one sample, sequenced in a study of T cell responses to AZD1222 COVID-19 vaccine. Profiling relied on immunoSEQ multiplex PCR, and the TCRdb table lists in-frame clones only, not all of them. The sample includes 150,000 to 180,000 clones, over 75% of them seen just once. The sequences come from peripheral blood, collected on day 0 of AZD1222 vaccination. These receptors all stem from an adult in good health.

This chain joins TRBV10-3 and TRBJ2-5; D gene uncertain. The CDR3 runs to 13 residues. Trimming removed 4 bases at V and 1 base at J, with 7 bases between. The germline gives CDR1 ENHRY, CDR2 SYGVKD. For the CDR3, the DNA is TGTGCCATCAGTGGAACCGCCCAAGAGACCCAGTACTTC. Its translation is CAISGTAQETQYF.

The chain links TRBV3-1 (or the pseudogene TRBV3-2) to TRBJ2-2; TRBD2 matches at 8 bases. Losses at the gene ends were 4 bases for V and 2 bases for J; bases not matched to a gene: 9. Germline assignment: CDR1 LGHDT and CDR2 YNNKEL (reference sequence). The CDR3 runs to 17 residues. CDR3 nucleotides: TGTGCCAGCAGCCTCCGGTTAGCGGGACCTAACACCGGGGAGCTGTTTTTT. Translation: CASSLRLAGPNTGELFF.

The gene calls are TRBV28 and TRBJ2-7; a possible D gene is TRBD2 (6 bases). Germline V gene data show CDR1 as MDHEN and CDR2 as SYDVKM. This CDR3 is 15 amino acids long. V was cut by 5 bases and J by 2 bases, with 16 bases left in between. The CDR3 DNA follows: TGTGCCAGCAGTGGGTTCGGGACTGTCACCTACGAGCAGTACTTC. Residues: CASSGFGTVTYEQYF.

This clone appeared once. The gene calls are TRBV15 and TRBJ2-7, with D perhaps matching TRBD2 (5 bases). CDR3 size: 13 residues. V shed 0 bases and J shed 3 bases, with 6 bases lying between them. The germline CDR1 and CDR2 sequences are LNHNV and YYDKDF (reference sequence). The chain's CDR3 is CATSRERDYEQYF. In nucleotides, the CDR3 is TGTGCCACCAGCAGAGAGAGGGACTACGAGCAGTACTTC. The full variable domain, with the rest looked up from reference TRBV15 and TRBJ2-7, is DAMVIQNPRYQVTQFGKPVTLSCSQTLNHNVMYWYQQKSSQAPKLLFHYYDKDFNNEADTPDNFQSRRPNTSFCFLDIRSPGLGDTAMYLCATSRERDYEQYFGPGTRLTVT.

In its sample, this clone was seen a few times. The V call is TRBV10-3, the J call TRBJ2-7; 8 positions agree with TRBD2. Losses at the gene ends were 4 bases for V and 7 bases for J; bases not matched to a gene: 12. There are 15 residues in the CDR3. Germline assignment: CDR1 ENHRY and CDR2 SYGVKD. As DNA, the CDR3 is TGTGCCATCAGTGCACTAGCGGAGGCCCCGTTTGAGCAGTACTTC. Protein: CAISALAEAPFEQYF.

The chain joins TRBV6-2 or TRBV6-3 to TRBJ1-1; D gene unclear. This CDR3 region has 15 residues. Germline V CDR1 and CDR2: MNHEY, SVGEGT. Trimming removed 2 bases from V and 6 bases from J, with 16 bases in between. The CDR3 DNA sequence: TGTGCCAGCAGTTACGACACGGGAGCATACTCTGAAGCTTTCTTT. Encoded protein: CASSYDTGAYSEAFF.

The CDR3 here is CASSYSQGALETQYF. The DNA of the CDR3 is TGTGCCAGCAGTTATTCACAGGGGGCGCTGGAGACCCAGTACTTC. The chain carries TRBV6-2 or TRBV6-3 and TRBJ2-5; 9 bases are a match to TRBD1. Germline assignment: CDR1 MNHEY and CDR2 SVGEGT. Trimming removed 3 bases from V and 5 bases from J; junction bases left unmatched: 7. The CDR3 covers 15 residues.

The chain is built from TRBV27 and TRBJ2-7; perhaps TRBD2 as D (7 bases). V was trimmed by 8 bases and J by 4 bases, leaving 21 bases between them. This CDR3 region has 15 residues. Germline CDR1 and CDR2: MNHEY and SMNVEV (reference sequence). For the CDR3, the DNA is TGTGCCAGCCGCATCAGGGGTCTGGGGGGGTACGAGCAGTACTTC. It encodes CASRIRGLGGYEQYF.

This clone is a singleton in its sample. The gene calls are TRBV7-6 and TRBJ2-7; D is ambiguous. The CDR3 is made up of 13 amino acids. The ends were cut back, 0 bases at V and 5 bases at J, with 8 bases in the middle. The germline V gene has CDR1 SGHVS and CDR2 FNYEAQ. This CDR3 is CASSLAVLDEQYF. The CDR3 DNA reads TGTGCCAGCAGCTTAGCGGTACTGGACGAGCAGTACTTC.

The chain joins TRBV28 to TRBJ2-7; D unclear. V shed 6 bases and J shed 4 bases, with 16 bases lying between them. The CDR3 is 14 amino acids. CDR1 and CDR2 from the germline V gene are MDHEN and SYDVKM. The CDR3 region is CASSSLGLGYEQYF. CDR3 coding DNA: TGTGCCAGCAGCTCCTTGGGTTTGGGATACGAGCAGTACTTC. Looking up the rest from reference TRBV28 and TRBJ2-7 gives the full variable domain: DVKVTQSSRYLVKRTGEKVFLECVQDMDHENMFWYRQDPGLGLRLIYFSYDVKMKEKGDIPEGYSVSREKKERFSLILESASTNQTSMYLCASSSLGLGYEQYFGPGTRLTVT.

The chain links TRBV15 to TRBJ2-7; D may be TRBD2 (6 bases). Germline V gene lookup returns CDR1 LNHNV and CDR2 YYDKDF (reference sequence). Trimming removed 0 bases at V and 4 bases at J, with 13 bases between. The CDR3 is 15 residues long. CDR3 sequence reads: CATSRDRTGAYEQYF. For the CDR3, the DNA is TGTGCCACCAGCAGAGACAGGACGGGAGCGTACGAGCAGTACTTC. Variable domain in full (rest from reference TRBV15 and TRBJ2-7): DAMVIQNPRYQVTQFGKPVTLSCSQTLNHNVMYWYQQKSSQAPKLLFHYYDKDFNNEADTPDNFQSRRPNTSFCFLDIRSPGLGDTAMYLCATSRDRTGAYEQYFGPGTRLTVT.

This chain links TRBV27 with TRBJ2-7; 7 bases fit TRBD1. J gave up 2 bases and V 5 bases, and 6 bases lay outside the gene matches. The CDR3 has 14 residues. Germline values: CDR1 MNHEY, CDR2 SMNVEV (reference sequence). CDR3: CASSTEDRTYEQYF. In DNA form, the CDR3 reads TGTGCCAGCAGTACCGAGGACAGGACCTACGAGCAGTACTTC.

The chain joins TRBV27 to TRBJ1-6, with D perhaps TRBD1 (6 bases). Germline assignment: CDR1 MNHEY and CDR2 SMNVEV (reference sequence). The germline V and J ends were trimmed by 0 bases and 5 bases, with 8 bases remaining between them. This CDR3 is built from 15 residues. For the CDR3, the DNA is TGTGCCAGCAGTTTATCGGGGGGCCATAATTCACCCCTCCACTTT. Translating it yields CASSLSGGHNSPLHF.

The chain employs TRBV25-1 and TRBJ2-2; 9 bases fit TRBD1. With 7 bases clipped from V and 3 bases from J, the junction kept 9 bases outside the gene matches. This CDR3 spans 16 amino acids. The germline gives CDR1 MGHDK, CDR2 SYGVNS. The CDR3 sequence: CASKVSGTGYTGELFF. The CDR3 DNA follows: TGTGCCAGCAAAGTTTCCGGGACAGGGTACACCGGGGAGCTGTTTTTT.

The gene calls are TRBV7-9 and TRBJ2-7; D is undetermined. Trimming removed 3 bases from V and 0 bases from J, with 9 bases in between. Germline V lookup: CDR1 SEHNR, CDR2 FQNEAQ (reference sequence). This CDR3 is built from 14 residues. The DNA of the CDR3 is TGTGCCAGCAGCTTTCTTCCGAGCTCCTACGAGCAGTACTTC. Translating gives CASSFLPSSYEQYF.

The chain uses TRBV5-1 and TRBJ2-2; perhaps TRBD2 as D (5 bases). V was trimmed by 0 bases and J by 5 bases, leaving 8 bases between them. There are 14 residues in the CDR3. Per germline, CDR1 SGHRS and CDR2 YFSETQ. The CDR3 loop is CASSLGGPTGELFF. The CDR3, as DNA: TGCGCCAGCAGCTTGGGAGGGCCGACCGGGGAGCTGTTTTTT.

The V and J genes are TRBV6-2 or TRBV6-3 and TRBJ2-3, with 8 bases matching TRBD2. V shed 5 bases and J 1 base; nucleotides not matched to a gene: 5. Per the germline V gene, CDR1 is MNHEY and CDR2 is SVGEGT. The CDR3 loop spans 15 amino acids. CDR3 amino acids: CASSRTSGGTDTQYF. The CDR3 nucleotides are TGTGCCAGCAGTCGAACTAGCGGAGGCACAGATACGCAGTATTTT.

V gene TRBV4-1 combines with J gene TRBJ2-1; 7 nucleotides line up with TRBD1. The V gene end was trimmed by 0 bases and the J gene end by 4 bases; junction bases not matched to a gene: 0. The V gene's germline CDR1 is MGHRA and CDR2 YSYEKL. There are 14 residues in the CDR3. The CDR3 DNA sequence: TGCGCCAGCAGCCAAGAACAGGGGTACAATGAGCAGTTCTTC. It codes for CASSQEQGYNEQFF.

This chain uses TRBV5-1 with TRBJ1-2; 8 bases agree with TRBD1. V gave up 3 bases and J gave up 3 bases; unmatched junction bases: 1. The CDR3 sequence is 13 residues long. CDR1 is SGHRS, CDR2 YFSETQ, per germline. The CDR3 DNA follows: TGCGCCAGCAGCTCGGGACAGGACTATGGCTACACCTTC. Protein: CASSSGQDYGYTF.

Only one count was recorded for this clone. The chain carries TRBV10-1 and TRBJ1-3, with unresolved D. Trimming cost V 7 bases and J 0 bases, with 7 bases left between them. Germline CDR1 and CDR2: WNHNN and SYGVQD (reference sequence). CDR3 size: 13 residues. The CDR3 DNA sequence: TGCGCCAGCACCGGACTCTCTGGAAACACCATATATTTT. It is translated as CASTGLSGNTIYF.

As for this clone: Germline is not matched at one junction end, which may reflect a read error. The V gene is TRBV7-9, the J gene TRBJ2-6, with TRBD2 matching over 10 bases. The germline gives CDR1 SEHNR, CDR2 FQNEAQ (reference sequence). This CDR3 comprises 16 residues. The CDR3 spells CASSLAGDTGANVLTF. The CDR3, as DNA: TGTGCCAGCAGCCTAGCGGGAGATACGGGGGCCAACGTCCTGACTTTC.